This T cell receptor beta chain derives from a study of human T cells and chemical hapten exposure. The CDR3 extends over 14 amino acids. V lost 7 bases and J lost 0, with 13 bases in between. Germline values: CDR1 MGHDK, CDR2 SYGVNS. Indicated time point: pre-sensitization, week 0. Treatment indicated: therapeutic diphenylcyclopropenone sensitization with weekly scalp DPC. TCRdb re-called the RACE reads with MiXCR, one entry per CDR3 protein. The repertoire consists of over 30,000 distinct CDR3 sequences, with 7.5% to 8% occurring once and the leading ten covering about 1.2%. The chain recombines TRBV25-1 with TRBJ2-7; D may be TRBD1 (5 bases). This sequence originates from a woman in her forties or fifties with alopecia areata. Some clones in this sample may be carry-over from other donors' samples. The sample here was whole blood, taken in connection with sensitization to the hapten diphenylcyclopropenone (DPC). The CDR3 sequence: CASMRWGTSYEQYF. CDR3 bases: TGTGCCAGCATGCGCTGGGGCACCTCCTACGAGCAGTACTTC.